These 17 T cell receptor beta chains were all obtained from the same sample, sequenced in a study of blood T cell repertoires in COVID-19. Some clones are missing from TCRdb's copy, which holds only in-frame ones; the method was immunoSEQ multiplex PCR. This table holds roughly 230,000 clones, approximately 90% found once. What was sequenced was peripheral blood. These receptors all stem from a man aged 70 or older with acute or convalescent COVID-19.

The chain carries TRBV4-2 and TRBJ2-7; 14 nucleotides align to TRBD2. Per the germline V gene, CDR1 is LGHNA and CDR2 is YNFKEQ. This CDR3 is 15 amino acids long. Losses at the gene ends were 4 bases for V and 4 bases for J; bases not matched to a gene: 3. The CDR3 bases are TGTGCCAGCAGCCCCCGACTAGCGGGAGGGTACGAGCAGTACTTC. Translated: CASSPRLAGGYEQYF.

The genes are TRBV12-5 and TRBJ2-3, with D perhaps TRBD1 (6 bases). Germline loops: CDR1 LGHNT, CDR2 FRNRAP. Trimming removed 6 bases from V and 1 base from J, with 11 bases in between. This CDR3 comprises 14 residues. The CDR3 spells CASGAYRGTDTQYF. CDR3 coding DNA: TGTGCTAGTGGGGCTTACAGGGGCACAGATACGCAGTATTTT.

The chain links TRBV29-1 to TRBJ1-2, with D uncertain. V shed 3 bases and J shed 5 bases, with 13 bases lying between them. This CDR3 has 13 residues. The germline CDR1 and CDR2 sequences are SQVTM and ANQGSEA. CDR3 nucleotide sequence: TGCAGCGTTGAGGCCAGTTCGGGATATGGCTACACCTTC. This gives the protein CSVEASSGYGYTF.

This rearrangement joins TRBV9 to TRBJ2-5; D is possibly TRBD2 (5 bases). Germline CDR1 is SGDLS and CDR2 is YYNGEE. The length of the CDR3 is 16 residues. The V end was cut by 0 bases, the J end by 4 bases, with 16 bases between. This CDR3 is CASSVAAMGRGETQYF. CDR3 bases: TGTGCCAGCAGCGTAGCCGCTATGGGTCGGGGAGAGACCCAGTACTTC.

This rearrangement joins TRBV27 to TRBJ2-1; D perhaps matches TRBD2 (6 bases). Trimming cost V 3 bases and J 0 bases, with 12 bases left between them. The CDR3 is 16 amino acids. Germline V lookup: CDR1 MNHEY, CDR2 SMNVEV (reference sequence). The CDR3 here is CASSFFLANSYNEQFF. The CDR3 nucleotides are TGTGCCAGCAGTTTTTTTCTAGCGAACTCCTACAATGAGCAGTTCTTC.

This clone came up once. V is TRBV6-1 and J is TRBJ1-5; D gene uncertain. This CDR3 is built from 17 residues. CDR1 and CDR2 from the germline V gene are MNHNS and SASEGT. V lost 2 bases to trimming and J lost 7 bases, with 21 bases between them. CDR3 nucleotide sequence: TGTGCCAGCAGTGAACCCCATGAGGGCCCCCGAGGGCAGCCCCAGCATTTT. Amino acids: CASSEPHEGPRGQPQHF.

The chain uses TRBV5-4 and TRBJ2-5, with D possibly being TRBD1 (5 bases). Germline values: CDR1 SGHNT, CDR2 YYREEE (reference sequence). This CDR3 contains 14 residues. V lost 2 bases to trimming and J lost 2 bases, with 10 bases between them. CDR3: CASSLRGVQETQYF. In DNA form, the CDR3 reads TGTGCCAGCAGCTTAAGGGGCGTTCAAGAGACCCAGTACTTC.

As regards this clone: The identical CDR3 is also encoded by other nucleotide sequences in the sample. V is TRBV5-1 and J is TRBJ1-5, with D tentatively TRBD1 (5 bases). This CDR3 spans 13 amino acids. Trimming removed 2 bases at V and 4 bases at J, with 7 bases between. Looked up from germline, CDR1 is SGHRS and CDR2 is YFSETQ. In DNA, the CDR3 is TGCGCCAGCAGCTTAACAGGTAATCAGCCCCAGCATTTT. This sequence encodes CASSLTGNQPQHF.

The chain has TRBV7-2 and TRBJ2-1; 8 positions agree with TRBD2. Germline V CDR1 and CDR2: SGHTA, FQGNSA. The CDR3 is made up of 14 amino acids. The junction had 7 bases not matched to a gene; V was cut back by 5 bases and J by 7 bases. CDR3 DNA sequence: TGTGCCAGCAGCCCTCCTGGGACTAGGAATGAGCAGTTCTTC. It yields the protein CASSPPGTRNEQFF.

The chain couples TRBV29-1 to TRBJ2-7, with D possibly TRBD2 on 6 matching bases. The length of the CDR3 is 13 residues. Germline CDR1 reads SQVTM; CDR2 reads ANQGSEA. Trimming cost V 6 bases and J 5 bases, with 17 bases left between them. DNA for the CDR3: TGCAGCGTCCGGACCGGGGGATTCAACGAGCAGTACTTC. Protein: CSVRTGGFNEQYF.

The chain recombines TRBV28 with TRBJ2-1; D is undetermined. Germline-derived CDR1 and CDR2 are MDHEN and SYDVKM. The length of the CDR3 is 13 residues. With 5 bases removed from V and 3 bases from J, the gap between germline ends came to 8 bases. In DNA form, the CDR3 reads TGTGCCAGCAGTCCACAGAACTACAATGAGCAGTTCTTC. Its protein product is CASSPQNYNEQFF.

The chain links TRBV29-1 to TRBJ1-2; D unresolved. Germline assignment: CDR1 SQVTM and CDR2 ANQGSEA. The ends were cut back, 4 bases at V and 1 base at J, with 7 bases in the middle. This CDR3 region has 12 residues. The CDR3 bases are TGCAGCGTTGGAGACCTTAACTATGGCTACACCTTC. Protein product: CSVGDLNYGYTF.

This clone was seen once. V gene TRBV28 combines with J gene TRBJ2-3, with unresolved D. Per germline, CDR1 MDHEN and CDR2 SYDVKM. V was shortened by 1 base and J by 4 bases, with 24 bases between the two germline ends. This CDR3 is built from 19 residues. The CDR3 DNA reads TGTGCCAGCAGTTTATTAGAGCGCATCGACCTCACCCCCTCAGATACGCAGTATTTT. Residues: CASSLLERIDLTPSDTQYF.

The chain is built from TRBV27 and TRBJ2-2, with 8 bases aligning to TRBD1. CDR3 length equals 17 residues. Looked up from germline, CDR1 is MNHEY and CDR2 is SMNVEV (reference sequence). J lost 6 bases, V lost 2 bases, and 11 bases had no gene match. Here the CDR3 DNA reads TGTGCCAGCAGTTTACAGGGGGCAACTAAGGGCTCCGGGGAGCTGTTTTTT. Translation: CASSLQGATKGSGELFF.

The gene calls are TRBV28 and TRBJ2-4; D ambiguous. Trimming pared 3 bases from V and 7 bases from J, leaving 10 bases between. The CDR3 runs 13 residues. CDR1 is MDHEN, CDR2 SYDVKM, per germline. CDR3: CASSFAGVNIQYF. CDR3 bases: TGTGCCAGCAGTTTTGCTGGAGTCAACATTCAGTACTTC.

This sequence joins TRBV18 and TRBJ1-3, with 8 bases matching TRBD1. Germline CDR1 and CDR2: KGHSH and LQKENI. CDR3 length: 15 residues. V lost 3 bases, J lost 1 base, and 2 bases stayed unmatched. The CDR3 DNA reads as TGTGCCAGCTCACCCCAGGGGGCATCTGGAAACACCATATATTTT. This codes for CASSPQGASGNTIYF. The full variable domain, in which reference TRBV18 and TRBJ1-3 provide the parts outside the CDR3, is NAGVMQNPRHLVRRRGQEARLRCSPMKGHSHVYWYRQLPEEGLKFMVYLQKENIIDESGMPKERFSAEFPKEGPSILRIQQVVRGDSAAYFCASSPQGASGNTIYFGEGSWLTVV.

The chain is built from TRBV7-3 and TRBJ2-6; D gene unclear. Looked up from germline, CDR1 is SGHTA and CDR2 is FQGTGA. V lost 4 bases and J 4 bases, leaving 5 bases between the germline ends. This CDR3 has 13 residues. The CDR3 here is CASSSVGANVLTF. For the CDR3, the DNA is TGTGCCAGCAGCTCTGTAGGGGCCAACGTCCTGACTTTC.